These 10 T cell receptor beta chains originate from one sample sequenced in a study of T cell responses to AZD1222 COVID-19 vaccine. The assay was immunoSEQ multiplex PCR, and TCRdb's table has in-frame clones only and misses some. The sample lists 150,000 to 200,000 clones; around 90% were seen once. The material sequenced was peripheral blood, taken 28 days after the second AZD1222 dose. The receptors were gathered from an adult who received the AZD1222 COVID-19 vaccine.

J is TRBJ2-5 and V is TRBV4-2, with D possibly being TRBD2 (5 bases). The V end lost 0 bases, the J end lost 3 bases, and 14 bases lay between the germline ends. CDR1 is LGHNA, CDR2 YNFKEQ, per germline. The CDR3 spans 16 residues. In DNA form, the CDR3 reads TGTGCCAGCAGCCAAGATCACCTAGGGAGCAAAGAGACCCAGTACTTC. Translated: CASSQDHLGSKETQYF.

The chain combines TRBV28 with TRBJ1-1, with D tentatively TRBD1 (5 bases). The germline CDR1 and CDR2 sequences are MDHEN and SYDVKM. V lost 2 bases to trimming and J lost 1 base, with 11 bases between them. This CDR3 has 15 amino acids. CDR3 loop: CASSLHPGANTEAFF. For the CDR3, the DNA is TGTGCCAGCAGTTTACATCCCGGGGCGAACACTGAAGCTTTCTTT.

J is TRBJ1-5 and V is TRBV18, with D perhaps matching TRBD1 (5 bases). V shed 2 bases and J shed 9 bases, with 23 bases lying between them. CDR1 and CDR2 from the germline V gene are KGHSH and LQKENI. The length of the CDR3 is 17 residues. The CDR3 DNA reads as TGTGCCAGCTCACCATCGACAGACCTCGGAGGGAGTGGGCCCCAGCATTTT. Its protein is CASSPSTDLGGSGPQHF.

This chain joins TRBV28 and TRBJ1-1; possibly TRBD1 for D (5 bases). CDR1 and CDR2 from the germline V gene are MDHEN and SYDVKM. Trimming took off 7 bases at V and 5 bases at J, with 14 bases between the two ends. The CDR3 covers 13 residues. CDR3 sequence: CASTIGARTEAFF. The CDR3 bases are TGTGCCAGCACCATAGGGGCAAGGACTGAAGCTTTCTTT.

The chain is built from TRBV21-1 and TRBJ2-4; TRBD1 was called by the table and not checked on the DNA. TRBV21-1 is listed as a pseudogene. This CDR3 has 17 residues. CDR3 coding DNA: TGTGCCAGCAGCCATAGCGGACAGGGTTGGGCCAAAAACATTCAGTACTTC. It specifies CASSHSGQGWAKNIQYF.

In this sample, this clone turned up once. The chain links TRBV21-1 to TRBJ2-5; the table calls TRBD2, which could not be checked here. TRBV21-1 is a pseudogene segment. The CDR3 loop spans 17 amino acids. CDR3 sequence reads: CASSKRRRREERETQYF. DNA of the CDR3: TGTGCCAGCAGCAAAAGAAGAAGGCGGGAGGAACGGGAGACCCAGTACTTC.

V is TRBV7-9 and J is TRBJ1-2, with a weak D call TRBD1 (6 bases). Germline CDR1 and CDR2: SEHNR and FQNEAQ (reference sequence). Deletions cut 5 bases from V and 4 bases from J, with 17 bases between. The CDR3 length is 15 residues. The CDR3 coding sequence is TGTGCCAGCAGCAAGGACAGTCTGATCTCCTATGGCTACACCTTC. Translation: CASSKDSLISYGYTF.

The V and J genes are TRBV6-5 and TRBJ1-2, with 9 positions matching TRBD1. From germline, CDR1 is MNHEY and CDR2 SVGAGI. The junction had 5 bases not matched to a gene; V was cut back by 6 bases and J by 6 bases. The CDR3 is 13 residues long. CDR3: CASSPGTGHGYTF. In DNA form, the CDR3 reads TGTGCCAGCAGCCCCGGGACAGGGCATGGCTACACCTTC.

This chain joins TRBV9 and TRBJ1-2; D not certain. The CDR3 has 15 residues. Deletions cut 5 bases from V and 7 bases from J, with 21 bases between. Germline CDR1 reads SGDLS; CDR2 reads YYNGEE. The DNA of the CDR3 is TGTGCCAGCAGAGTCGGACTGACTGGTACGGGTGGCTACACCTTC. Protein sequence: CASRVGLTGTGGYTF.

This clone was detected only once. This chain links TRBV18 with TRBJ2-5; perhaps TRBD1 as D (5 bases). Trimming left V 5 bases short and J 3 bases short, with 10 bases between. CDR1 and CDR2 (germline): KGHSH, LQKENI. The CDR3 length is 13 residues. This chain's CDR3 is CASSYTREETQYF. The CDR3 DNA sequence: TGTGCCAGCTCATACACCAGGGAAGAGACCCAGTACTTC.